Listed below are T cell receptor beta chains from one sample, sequenced in a study of blood T cell dynamics during melanoma immunotherapy. Here immunoSEQ multiplex PCR was the method, and the copy in TCRdb shows in-frame clones only, minus some. The table lists 8,500 to 10,000 clones, 70% to 90% of them singletons, with 32% in the top ten. The sample in question was blood, obtained from a patient treated with checkpoint blockade. The receptors shown here come from a human donor with melanoma. Each CDR3 is given with its conserved first and last residue. The order of the fields is clone size, D gene, J gene, V gene, CDR3 DNA, CDR3 protein. The D gene is left open where the match is weak. Where a row states a size, it is once, few, many or the class of an expanded clone; other rows omit it.

>-|TRBD1|TRBJ2-1|TRBV19
TGTGCCAGTACACAGGGGGCTCTCTCCTACAATGAGCAGTTCTTC
CASTQGALSYNEQFF
>-|-|TRBJ1-2|TRBV28
TGTGCCAGCAAAACCGGACAGAGTCCTTATGGCTACACCTTC
CASKTGQSPYGYTF
>-|TRBD2|TRBJ2-7|TRBV6-1
TGTGCCAGCAGGCGACAGCCGGGGGGATACGAGCAGTACTTC
CASRRQPGGYEQYF
>-|TRBD2|TRBJ2-7|TRBV27
TGTGCCAGCAGTTTAGGGGAAGGGAGGGCCTCCTACGAGCAGTACTTC
CASSLGEGRASYEQYF
>-|TRBD2|TRBJ2-3|TRBV7-3
TGTGCCAGCGCGGGTGGTCTAGCGGGAGATACGCAGTATTTT
CASAGGLAGDTQYF
>-|-|TRBJ1-2|TRBV6-1
TGTGCCAGCAGTGAGTTCAGGTTGGGTGGCTACACCTTC
CASSEFRLGGYTF
>-|-|TRBJ2-7|TRBV7-7
TGTGCTAGCAGCTTGTCGGTGATAGGCGAGCAGTACTTC
CASSLSVIGEQYF
>once|TRBD2|TRBJ2-4|TRBV2
TGTGCCAGCAGCCCCCTGACTAGCGGGACGGGGGGCAAAAACATTCAGTACTTC
CASSPLTSGTGGKNIQYF
>-|-|TRBJ1-5|TRBV27
TGTGCCAGCAGTTTATTTCCTAATCAGCCCCAGCATTTT
CASSLFPNQPQHF
>once|-|TRBJ2-7|TRBV10-3
TGTGCCATCAGTGACCCCCGGGGGGCAGGGGACGAGCAGTACTTC
CAISDPRGAGDEQYF
>-|TRBD1|TRBJ2-7|TRBV6-5
TGTGCCAGCAGTTACACAGGGGTGGGCGAGCAGTACTTC
CASSYTGVGEQYF
>-|-|TRBJ1-2|TRBV30
TGTGCCTGGAGTGTGAGTGGCGGGTACACCTTC
CAWSVSGGYTF
>-|TRBD1|TRBJ2-5|TRBV14
TGTGCCAGCAGCCCTTCGGGGGGACAGGGGCGGCAGTACTTC
CASSPSGGQGRQYF
>-|TRBD1|TRBJ1-5|TRBV6-5
TGTGCCAGCAGTTGGGGACAGGGGGTTCAGCCCCAGCATTTT
CASSWGQGVQPQHF
>once|TRBD1|TRBJ2-7|TRBV6-1
TGTGCCAGCAGTGGGGACAGTATGACCTACGAGCAGTACTTC
CASSGDSMTYEQYF
>-|-|TRBJ2-1|TRBV7-2
TGTGCCAACAGCGCCACCCAAAAGCAGTTCTTC
CANSATQKQFF
>-|TRBD1|TRBJ2-5|TRBV5-1
TGCGCCAGCAGCCCGACAGGGTCCCCGGGGACCCAGTACTTC
CASSPTGSPGTQYF